One sample yielded the 17 T cell receptor beta chains listed below, sequenced in a study of early T cells in non-severe SARS-CoV-2 infection. TCRdb re-called the 5' RACE reads with MiXCR, one entry per CDR3 protein. The sample includes 32,000 or so distinct CDR3 sequences, around 9% seen only once; the top ten take under 15%. Sequencing was carried out using whole blood. Receptors were obtained from an adult who was a healthcare worker with PCR-confirmed SARS-CoV-2 infection or an uninfected control (not recorded which).

This clonotype has a count of ten or more. This chain links TRBV11-2 with TRBJ1-2; tentative D call: TRBD1 (5 bases). V lost 5 bases and J 4 bases, leaving 14 bases between the germline ends. CDR1 and CDR2 (germline): SGHAT, FQNNGV. This CDR3 comprises 14 residues. The CDR3 sequence: CASSARDPSYGYTF. The CDR3 bases are TGTGCCAGCAGCGCGCGGGACCCCAGCTATGGCTACACCTTC.

This clonotype was seen a few times. J is TRBJ2-3 and V is TRBV5-1, with 8 bases fitting TRBD2. There are 17 residues in the CDR3. V dropped 4 bases and J dropped 2; count of bases not matched to a gene: 12. CDR1 is SGHRS, CDR2 YFSETQ, per germline. CDR3 sequence reads: CASSPLSSGVNTDTQYF. CDR3 in DNA: TGCGCCAGCAGCCCATTAAGTAGCGGGGTCAACACAGATACGCAGTATTTT.

This clonotype occurred a few times. V is TRBV5-4 and J is TRBJ1-2; maybe TRBD1 (6 bases). Deletions cut 0 bases from V and 4 bases from J, with 13 bases between. The CDR3 has 15 residues. From germline, CDR1 is SGHNT and CDR2 YYREEE (reference sequence). The CDR3, as DNA: TGTGCCAGCAGCTTGGACCCCCAGGGGCCCTATGGCTACACCTTC. This codes for CASSLDPQGPYGYTF.

This clonotype was seen at least ten times. The chain couples TRBV7-8 to TRBJ2-5; weak D call: TRBD1 (6 bases). CDR1 is SGHVS, CDR2 FQNEAQ, per germline. The V and J ends lost 4 bases and 5 bases respectively, with 20 bases between them. CDR3 size: 16 residues. CDR3 DNA sequence: TGTGCCAGCAGCTCGGCAGTTACACAGGGCTTGGAGACCCAGTACTTC. Translation: CASSSAVTQGLETQYF.

This clonotype showed up many times. The rearrangement uses TRBV14 and TRBJ2-7; possibly TRBD1 for D (5 bases). Germline V gene sequence: CDR1 SGHDN, CDR2 FVKESK. Trimming pared 0 bases from V and 11 bases from J, leaving 14 bases between. The CDR3 runs 13 residues. The CDR3 loop is CASSQDTRQLEYF. In DNA form, the CDR3 reads TGTGCCAGCAGCCAAGATACCCGACAGCTCGAGTACTTC.

This clonotype came up many times. The chain links TRBV29-1 to TRBJ1-1; D gene uncertain. The CDR3 covers 13 residues. The germline V gene has CDR1 SQVTM and CDR2 ANQGSEA. V was shortened by 5 bases and J by 2 bases, with 12 bases between the two germline ends. The CDR3 DNA reads as TGCAGCGTTCAAATAGGGCAAAACACTGAAGCTTTCTTT. It specifies CSVQIGQNTEAFF.

In this sample, this clonotype turned up many times. V and J are TRBV20-1 and TRBJ2-3; 16 bases are shared with TRBD2. J lost 2 bases, V lost 2 bases, and 16 bases had no gene match. The CDR3 totals 21 residues. Germline CDR1 is DFQATT and CDR2 is SNEGSKA (reference sequence). CDR3 nucleotides: TGCAGTGCTAGACCCCCGGGACTAGCGGGGGGGGCCCTCAGATACACAGATACGCAGTATTTT. Its protein is CSARPPGLAGGALRYTDTQYF.

This rearrangement joins TRBV7-2 to TRBJ2-7; D ambiguous. The CDR3 spans 14 residues. CDR1 SGHTA and CDR2 FQGNSA come from the germline V gene. V lost 5 bases and J lost 7, with 18 bases in between. CDR3 amino acids: CASSLGGSLGEQYF. For the CDR3, the DNA is TGTGCCAGCAGCCTTGGCGGATCCTTGGGGGAGCAGTACTTC.

This clonotype was counted many times. This chain connects TRBV7-2 to TRBJ2-4, with TRBD2 identical over 10 bases. Germline lookup yields CDR1 SGHTA and CDR2 FQGNSA. The CDR3 extends over 15 amino acids. Unmatched junction bases numbered 3, after V lost 1 base and J lost 6 bases. The CDR3 sequence: CASSLGRTSGNIQYF. The DNA for the CDR3 is TGTGCCAGCAGCTTAGGCAGGACTAGCGGAAACATTCAGTACTTC.

The J gene is TRBJ2-5, the V gene TRBV24-1; unclear D gene. V was cut by 5 bases and J by 2 bases, with 8 bases left in between. Germline CDR1 KGHDR, CDR2 SFDVKD. The CDR3 sequence is 13 residues long. This chain's CDR3 is CATSGSPQETQYF. The CDR3, as DNA: TGTGCCACCAGTGGGTCACCACAAGAGACCCAGTACTTC.

Only a few counts were recorded for this clonotype. The chain combines TRBV10-3 with TRBJ2-7; 8 nucleotides agree with TRBD1. V trimming: 7 bases; J trimming: 7 bases; junction bases outside the gene matches: 9. CDR3 length: 13 residues. The V gene's germline CDR1 is ENHRY and CDR2 SYGVKD. The CDR3 sequence is CAINPGQAEEQYF. The CDR3 DNA is TGTGCCATCAACCCGGGACAGGCGGAGGAGCAGTACTTC.

The J gene is TRBJ2-7, the V gene TRBV14, with D possibly called TRBD1 or TRBD2 (5 bases each). The ends were cut back, 0 bases at V and 5 bases at J, with 14 bases in the middle. This CDR3 has 15 amino acids. Germline V gene lookup returns CDR1 SGHDN and CDR2 FVKESK. In nucleotides, the CDR3 is TGTGCCAGCAGCCAAGAAAGGATCGGGGCTAACGAGCAGTACTTC. Translating gives CASSQERIGANEQYF.

The chain couples TRBV30 to TRBJ2-5, with D possibly being TRBD2 (6 bases). This CDR3 is 15 amino acids long. The V end was cut by 0 bases, the J end by 5 bases, with 16 bases between. The V gene's germline CDR1 is GTSNPN and CDR2 SVGIG (reference sequence). CDR3 protein: CAWSVNAGPLETQYF. Here the CDR3 DNA reads TGTGCCTGGAGTGTAAACGCGGGGCCCTTGGAGACCCAGTACTTC.

This clonotype was seen ten or more times. The chain employs TRBV12-3 or TRBV12-4 and TRBJ1-5; tentative D call: TRBD1 (5 bases). This CDR3 is built from 15 residues. The V and J ends lost 2 bases and 1 base respectively, with 9 bases between them. The CDR3 bases are TGTGCCAGCAGTTTATACGGGGGGAGCAATCAGCCCCAGCATTTT. It codes for CASSLYGGSNQPQHF.

With respect to this clonotype: A much bigger clone sits one base away, suggesting this may be a read error. The chain carries TRBV5-4 and TRBJ2-3; D gene ambiguous. Germline CDR1 is SGHNT and CDR2 is YYREEE (reference sequence). The CDR3 runs to 11 residues. CDR3 residues: CDSSYSDTQYF. CDR3 DNA: TGTGACAGCAGCTATTCGGATACGCAGTATTTT.

This clonotype was seen many times. The gene calls are TRBV4-3 and TRBJ1-6, with 10 bases lining up with TRBD1. Germline CDR1 reads LGHNA; CDR2 reads YSLEER. The CDR3 is 15 amino acids. V lost 2 bases to trimming and J lost 7 bases; unmatched junction nucleotides: 2. The CDR3 nucleotides are TGCGCCAGCAGCCAAACGGGACAGGGGAATTCACCCCTCCACTTT. Protein product: CASSQTGQGNSPLHF.

This clonotype was recorded at least ten times. The junction does not match germline at one end; this may be a read error. This sequence joins TRBV7-7 and TRBJ2-1; 7 nucleotides match TRBD1. CDR3 length: 15 amino acids. Germline assignment: CDR1 SSHAT and CDR2 FNYEAQ (reference sequence). In nucleotides, the CDR3 is TGTGCTAGCAGCTTAGGGGGCGCCAGGCCCAATGAGCAGTTCTTC. As protein: CASSLGGARPNEQFF.